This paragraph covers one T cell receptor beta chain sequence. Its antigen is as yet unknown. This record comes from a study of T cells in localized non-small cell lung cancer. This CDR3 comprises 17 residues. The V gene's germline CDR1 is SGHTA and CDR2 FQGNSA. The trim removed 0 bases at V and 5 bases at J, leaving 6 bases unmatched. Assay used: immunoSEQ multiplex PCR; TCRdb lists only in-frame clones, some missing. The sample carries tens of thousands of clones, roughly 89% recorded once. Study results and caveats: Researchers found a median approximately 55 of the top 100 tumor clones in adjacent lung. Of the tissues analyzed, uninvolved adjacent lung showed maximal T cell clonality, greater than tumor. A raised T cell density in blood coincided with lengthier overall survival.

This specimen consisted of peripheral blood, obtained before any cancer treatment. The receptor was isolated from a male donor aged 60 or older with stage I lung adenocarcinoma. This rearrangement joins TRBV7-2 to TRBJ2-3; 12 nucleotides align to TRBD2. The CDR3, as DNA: TGTGCCAGCAGCTTAGCGGGCCTAGCGGGAGGGAGAGATACGCAGTATTTT. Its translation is CASSLAGLAGGRDTQYF. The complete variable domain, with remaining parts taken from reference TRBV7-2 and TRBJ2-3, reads GAGVSQSPSNKVTEKGKDVELRCDPISGHTALYWYRQSLGQGLEFLIYFQGNSAPDKSGLPSDRFSAERTGGSVSTLTIQRTQQEDSAVYLCASSLAGLAGGRDTQYFGPGTRLTVL.